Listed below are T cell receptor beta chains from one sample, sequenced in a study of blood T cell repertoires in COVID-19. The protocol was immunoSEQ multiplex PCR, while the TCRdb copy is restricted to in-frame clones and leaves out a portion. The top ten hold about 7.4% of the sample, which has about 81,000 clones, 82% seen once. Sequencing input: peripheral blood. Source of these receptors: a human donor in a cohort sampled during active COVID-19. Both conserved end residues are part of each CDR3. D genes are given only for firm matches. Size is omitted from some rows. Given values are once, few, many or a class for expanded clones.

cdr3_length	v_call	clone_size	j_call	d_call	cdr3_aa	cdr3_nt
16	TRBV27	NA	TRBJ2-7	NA	CASSLGRASFSYEQYF	TGTGCCAGCAGTTTGGGCAGGGCAAGCTTTTCCTACGAGCAGTACTTC
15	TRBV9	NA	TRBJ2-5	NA	CASTGPGTARETQYF	TGTGCCAGCACCGGCCCTGGGACTGCTCGAGAGACCCAGTACTTC
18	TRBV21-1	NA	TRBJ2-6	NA	CASSYHGDRGSGANVLTF	TGTGCCAGCAGCTATCACGGGGACAGGGGCTCTGGGGCCAACGTCCTGACTTTC
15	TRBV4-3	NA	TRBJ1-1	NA	CASSQESRGNTEAFF	TGCGCCAGCAGCCAAGAGAGTCGGGGGAACACTGAAGCTTTCTTT
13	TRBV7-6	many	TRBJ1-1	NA	CASSSAVGTEAFF	TGTGCCAGCAGCTCAGCCGTCGGCACTGAAGCTTTCTTT
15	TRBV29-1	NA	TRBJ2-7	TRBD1	CSVLIQGAGSYEQYF	TGCAGCGTTTTAATACAGGGGGCAGGATCCTACGAGCAGTACTTC
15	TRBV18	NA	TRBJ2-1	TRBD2	CASSLSSGTYNEQFF	TGTGCCAGCTCACTATCGAGCGGGACCTACAATGAGCAGTTCTTC
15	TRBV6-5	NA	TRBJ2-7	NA	CASSLATLEVGEQYF	TGTGCCAGCAGTTTAGCAACCCTAGAGGTGGGCGAGCAGTACTTC
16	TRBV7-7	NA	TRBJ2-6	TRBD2	CASSPSGVGGANVLTF	TGTGCTAGCAGTCCTAGCGGGGTTGGTGGGGCCAACGTCCTGACTTTC
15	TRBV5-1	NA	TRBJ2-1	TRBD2	CASTQAGGRYNEQFF	TGCGCCAGCACCCAAGCGGGGGGCCGCTACAATGAGCAGTTCTTC
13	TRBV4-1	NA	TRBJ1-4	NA	CASSQDQKEKLFF	TGCGCCAGCAGCCAAGATCAGAAGGAAAAACTGTTTTTT
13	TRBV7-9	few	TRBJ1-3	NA	CASSPNTGSTIYF	TGTGCCAGCAGCCCCAATACTGGGAGCACCATATATTTT
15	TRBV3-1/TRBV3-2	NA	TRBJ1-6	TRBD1	CASSQADRDNSPLHF	TGTGCCAGCAGCCAAGCCGACAGGGATAATTCACCCCTCCACTTT
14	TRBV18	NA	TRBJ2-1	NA	CASSPRTGRGEQFF	TGTGCCAGCTCACCACGAACGGGTCGGGGTGAGCAGTTCTTC
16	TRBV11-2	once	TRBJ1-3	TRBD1	CASSPIPDRLGNTIYF	TGTGCCAGCAGCCCCATCCCGGACAGGCTCGGAAACACCATATATTTT
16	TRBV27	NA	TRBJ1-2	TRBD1	CASSLSQGARSYGYTF	TGTGCCAGCAGTTTAAGCCAGGGGGCTAGGAGCTATGGCTACACCTTC
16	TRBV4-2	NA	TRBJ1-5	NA	CASSQHAGTPNQPQHF	TGTGCCAGCAGCCAACACGCCGGGACACCGAATCAGCCCCAGCATTTT
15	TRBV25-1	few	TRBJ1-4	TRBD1	CASSDVDRVNEKLFF	TGTGCCAGCAGTGATGTGGACAGGGTCAATGAAAAACTGTTTTTT
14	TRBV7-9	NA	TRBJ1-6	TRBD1	CASSSGQGNSPLHF	TGTGCCAGCAGCTCTGGACAGGGTAATTCACCCCTCCACTTT
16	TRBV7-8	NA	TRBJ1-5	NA	CASSLVNGQANQPQHF	TGTGCCAGCAGCTTAGTAAATGGGCAGGCCAATCAGCCCCAGCATTTT
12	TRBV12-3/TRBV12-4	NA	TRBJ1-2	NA	CASSFEGYGYTF	TGTGCCAGCAGTTTCGAGGGCTATGGCTACACCTTC
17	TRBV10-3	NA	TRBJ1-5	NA	CAISESQQGKGNQPQHF	TGTGCCATCAGTGAGTCTCAACAGGGAAAAGGCAATCAGCCCCAGCATTTT
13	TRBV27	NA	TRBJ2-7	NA	CASSLGPSYEQYF	TGTGCCAGCAGTTTGGGCCCCTCTTACGAGCAGTACTTC
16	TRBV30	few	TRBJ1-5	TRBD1	CAWTRPGTANNQPQHF	TGTGCCTGGACCCGACCGGGGACAGCAAACAATCAGCCCCAGCATTTT
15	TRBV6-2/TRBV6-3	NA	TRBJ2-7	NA	CASSYGHYYSYEQYF	TGTGCCAGCAGTTATGGCCATTATTACTCCTACGAGCAGTACTTC
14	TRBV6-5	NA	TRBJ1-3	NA	CASRAGASGNTIYF	TGTGCCAGCAGGGCGGGGGCCTCTGGAAACACCATATATTTT
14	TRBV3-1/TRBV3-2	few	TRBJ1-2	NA	CASRATGPSGGYTF	TGTGCCAGCAGGGCCACAGGGCCTTCAGGAGGCTACACCTTC
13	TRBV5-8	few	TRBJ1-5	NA	CASELKQIQPQHF	TGTGCCAGCGAACTGAAGCAAATTCAGCCCCAGCATTTT
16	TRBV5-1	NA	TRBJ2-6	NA	CASSRTPGSGANVLTF	TGCGCCAGCAGCCGCACCCCCGGCTCTGGGGCCAACGTCCTGACTTTC
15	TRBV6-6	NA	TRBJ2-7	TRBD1	CASSQGTGNMIEQYF	TGTGCCAGCAGCCAAGGGACAGGGAATATGATCGAGCAGTACTTC
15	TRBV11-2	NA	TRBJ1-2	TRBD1	CASSLTGGARWGYTF	TGTGCCAGCAGCTTAACAGGGGGCGCAAGGTGGGGCTACACCTTC
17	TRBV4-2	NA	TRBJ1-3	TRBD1	CASSQERTGGSGNTIYF	TGTGCCAGCAGCCAAGAACGGACAGGGGGCTCTGGAAACACCATATATTTT
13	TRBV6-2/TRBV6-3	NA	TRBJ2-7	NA	CASSQIRGWEQYF	TGTGCCAGCAGCCAAATCCGTGGCTGGGAGCAGTACTTC
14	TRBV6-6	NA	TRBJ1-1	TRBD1	CASSYVGQGVEAFF	TGTGCCAGCAGTTACGTGGGACAGGGGGTTGAAGCTTTCTTT
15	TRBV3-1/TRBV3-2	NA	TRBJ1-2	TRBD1	CASSPGQGALYGYTF	TGTGCCAGCAGCCCCGGACAGGGGGCTCTCTATGGCTACACCTTC
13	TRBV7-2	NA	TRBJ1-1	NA	CASSLDPPRAAFF	TGTGCCAGCAGCTTAGATCCGCCCCGAGCAGCTTTCTTT
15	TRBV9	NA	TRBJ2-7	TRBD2	CASSTGLAGSYEQYF	TGTGCCAGCAGCACGGGACTAGCGGGTTCCTACGAGCAGTACTTC
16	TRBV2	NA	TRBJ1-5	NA	CASSQMRSNSNQPQHF	TGTGCCAGCAGTCAAATGAGGAGTAATAGCAATCAGCCCCAGCATTTT
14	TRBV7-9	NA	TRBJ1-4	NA	CASSSGEFDEKLFF	TGTGCCAGCAGCTCTGGGGAGTTCGATGAAAAACTGTTTTTT
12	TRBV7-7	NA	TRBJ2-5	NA	CASSRSGETQYF	TGTGCTAGCAGTCGGTCAGGAGAGACCCAGTACTTC
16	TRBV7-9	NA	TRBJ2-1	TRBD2	CASSLSGLADYNEQFF	TGTGCCAGCAGCTTAAGCGGACTAGCGGACTACAATGAGCAGTTCTTC
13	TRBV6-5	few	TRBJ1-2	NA	CASKEGSNYGYTF	TGTGCCAGCAAGGAGGGCAGTAACTATGGCTACACCTTC
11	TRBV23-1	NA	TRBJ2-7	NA	CASSLSGVPYF	TGCGCCAGCAGTCTTTCTGGAGTTCCGTACTTC
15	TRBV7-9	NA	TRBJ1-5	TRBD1	CASSSGTGKNQPQHF	TGTGCCAGCAGCTCCGGGACAGGAAAGAATCAGCCCCAGCATTTT
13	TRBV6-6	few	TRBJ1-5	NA	CASSPGSNQPQHF	TGTGCCAGCAGCCCCGGGAGCAATCAGCCCCAGCATTTT
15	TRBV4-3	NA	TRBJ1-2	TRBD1	CASSPQPGQASGYTF	TGCGCCAGCAGCCCCCAACCCGGACAGGCAAGTGGCTACACCTTC
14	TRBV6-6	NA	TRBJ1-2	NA	CASRTGGVYYGYTF	TGTGCCAGCAGAACGGGGGGAGTGTACTATGGCTACACCTTC
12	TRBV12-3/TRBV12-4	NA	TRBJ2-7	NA	CASSLRVYEQYF	TGTGCCAGCAGTTTGAGAGTTTACGAGCAGTACTTC
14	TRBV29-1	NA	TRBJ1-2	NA	CSVGLSGLLNGYTF	TGCAGCGTTGGACTTTCCGGGTTACTCAATGGCTACACCTTC
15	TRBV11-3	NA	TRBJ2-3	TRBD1	CASSQGQGDTDTQYF	TGTGCCAGCAGCCAGGGACAGGGGGACACAGATACGCAGTATTTT
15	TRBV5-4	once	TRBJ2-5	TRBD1	CASSLGQGGLETQYF	TGTGCCAGCAGCTTGGGACAGGGGGGATTAGAGACCCAGTACTTC
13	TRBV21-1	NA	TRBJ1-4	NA	CASSNVRVEKLFF	TGTGCCAGCAGCAACGTACGGGTTGAAAAACTGTTTTTT
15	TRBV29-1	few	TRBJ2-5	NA	CSVDYGRAQGETQYF	TGCAGCGTTGATTATGGTAGGGCCCAGGGAGAGACCCAGTACTTC
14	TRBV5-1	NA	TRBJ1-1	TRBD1	CASSFGQGGTEAFF	TGCGCCAGCAGCTTTGGACAGGGTGGGACTGAAGCTTTCTTT